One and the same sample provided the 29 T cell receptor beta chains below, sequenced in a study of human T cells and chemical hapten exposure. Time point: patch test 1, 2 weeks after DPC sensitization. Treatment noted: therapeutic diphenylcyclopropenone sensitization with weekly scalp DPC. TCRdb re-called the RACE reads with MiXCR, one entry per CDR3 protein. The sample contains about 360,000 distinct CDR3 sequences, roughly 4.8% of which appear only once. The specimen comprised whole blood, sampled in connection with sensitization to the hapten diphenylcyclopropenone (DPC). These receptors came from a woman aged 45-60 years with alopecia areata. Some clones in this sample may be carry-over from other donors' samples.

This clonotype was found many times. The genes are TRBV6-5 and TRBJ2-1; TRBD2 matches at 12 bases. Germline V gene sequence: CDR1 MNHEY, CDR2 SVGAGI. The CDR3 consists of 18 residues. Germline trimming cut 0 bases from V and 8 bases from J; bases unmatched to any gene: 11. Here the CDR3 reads CASSYSPPSSGRAYEQFF. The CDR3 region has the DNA TGTGCCAGCAGTTACTCCCCCCCCTCTAGCGGGAGGGCTTATGAGCAGTTCTTC.

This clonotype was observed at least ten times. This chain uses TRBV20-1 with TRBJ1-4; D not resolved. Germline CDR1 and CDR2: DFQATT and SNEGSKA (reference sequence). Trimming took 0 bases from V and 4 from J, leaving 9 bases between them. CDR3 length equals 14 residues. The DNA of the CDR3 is TGCAGTGCTAGAGATGGGTCCTTTAATGAAAAACTGTTTTTT. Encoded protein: CSARDGSFNEKLFF.

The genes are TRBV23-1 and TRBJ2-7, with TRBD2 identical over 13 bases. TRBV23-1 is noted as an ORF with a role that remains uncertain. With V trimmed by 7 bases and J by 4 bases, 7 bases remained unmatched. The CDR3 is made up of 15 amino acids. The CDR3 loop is CASTRLAGGRYEQYF. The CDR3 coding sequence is TGCGCCAGCACCCGACTAGCGGGAGGCAGGTACGAGCAGTACTTC.

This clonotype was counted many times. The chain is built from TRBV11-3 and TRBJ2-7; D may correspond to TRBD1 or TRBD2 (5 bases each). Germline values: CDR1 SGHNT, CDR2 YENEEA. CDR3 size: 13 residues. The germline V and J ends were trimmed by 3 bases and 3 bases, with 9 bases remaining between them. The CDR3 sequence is CASSFGANYEQYF. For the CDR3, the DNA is TGTGCCAGCAGCTTCGGGGCGAACTACGAGCAGTACTTC.

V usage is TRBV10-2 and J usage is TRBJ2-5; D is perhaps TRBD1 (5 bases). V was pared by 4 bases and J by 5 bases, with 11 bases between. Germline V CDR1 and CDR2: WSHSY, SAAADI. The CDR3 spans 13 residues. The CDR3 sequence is CASSVTDWETQYF. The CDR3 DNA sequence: TGCGCCAGCAGTGTGACAGATTGGGAGACCCAGTACTTC.

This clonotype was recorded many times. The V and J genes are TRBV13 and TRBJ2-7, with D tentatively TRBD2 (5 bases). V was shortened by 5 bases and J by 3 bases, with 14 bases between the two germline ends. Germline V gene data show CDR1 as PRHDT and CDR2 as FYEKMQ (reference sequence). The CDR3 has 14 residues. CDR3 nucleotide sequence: TGTGCCAGCAGCCTCCGATCCGGGAACTACGAGCAGTACTTC. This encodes CASSLRSGNYEQYF.

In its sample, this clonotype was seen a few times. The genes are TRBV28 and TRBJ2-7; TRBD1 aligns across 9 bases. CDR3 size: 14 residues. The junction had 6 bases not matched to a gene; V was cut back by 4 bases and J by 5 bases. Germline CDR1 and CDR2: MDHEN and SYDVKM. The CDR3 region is CASSSHRGLNEQYF. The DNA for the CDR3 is TGTGCCAGCAGTTCCCACAGGGGGCTGAACGAGCAGTACTTC.

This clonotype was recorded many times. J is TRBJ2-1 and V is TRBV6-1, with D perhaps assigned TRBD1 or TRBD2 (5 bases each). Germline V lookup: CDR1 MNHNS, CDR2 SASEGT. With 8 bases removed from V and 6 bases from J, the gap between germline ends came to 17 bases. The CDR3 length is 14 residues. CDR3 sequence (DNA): TGTGCCAGCGGGGGATGGGGGTCCGGCAATGAGCAGTTCTTC. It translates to CASGGWGSGNEQFF.

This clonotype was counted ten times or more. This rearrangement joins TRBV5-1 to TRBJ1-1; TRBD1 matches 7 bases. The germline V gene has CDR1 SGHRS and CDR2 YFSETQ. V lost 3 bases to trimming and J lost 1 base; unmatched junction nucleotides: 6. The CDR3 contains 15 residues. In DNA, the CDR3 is TGCGCCAGCAGCTCCCTGACAGGGAGGAACACTGAAGCTTTCTTT. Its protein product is CASSSLTGRNTEAFF.

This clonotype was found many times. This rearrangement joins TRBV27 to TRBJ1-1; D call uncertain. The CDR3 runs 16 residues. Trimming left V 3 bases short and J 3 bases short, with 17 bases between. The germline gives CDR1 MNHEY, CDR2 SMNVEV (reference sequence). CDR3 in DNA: TGTGCCAGCAGTTTCTTGCGAACTGACGGCCACACTGAAGCTTTCTTT. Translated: CASSFLRTDGHTEAFF.

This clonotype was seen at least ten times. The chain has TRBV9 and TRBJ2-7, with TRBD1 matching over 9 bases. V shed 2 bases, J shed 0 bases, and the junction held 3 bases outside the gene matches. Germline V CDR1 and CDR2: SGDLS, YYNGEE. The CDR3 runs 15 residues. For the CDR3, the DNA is TGTGCCAGCAGCGTCGGGACAGGGAGCTCCTACGAGCAGTACTTC. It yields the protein CASSVGTGSSYEQYF.

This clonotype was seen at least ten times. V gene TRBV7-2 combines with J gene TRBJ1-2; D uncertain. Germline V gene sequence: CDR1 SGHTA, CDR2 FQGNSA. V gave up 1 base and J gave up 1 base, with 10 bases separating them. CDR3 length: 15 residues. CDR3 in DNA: TGTGCCAGCAGCTTAGGACGGATCATTAACTATGGCTACACCTTC. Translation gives CASSLGRIINYGYTF.

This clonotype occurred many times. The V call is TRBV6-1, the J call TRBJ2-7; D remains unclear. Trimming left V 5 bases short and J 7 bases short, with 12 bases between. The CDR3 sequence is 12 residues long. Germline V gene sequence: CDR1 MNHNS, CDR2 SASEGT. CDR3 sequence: CASSPFLREQYF. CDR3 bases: TGTGCCAGCAGTCCCTTCCTCCGGGAGCAGTACTTC.

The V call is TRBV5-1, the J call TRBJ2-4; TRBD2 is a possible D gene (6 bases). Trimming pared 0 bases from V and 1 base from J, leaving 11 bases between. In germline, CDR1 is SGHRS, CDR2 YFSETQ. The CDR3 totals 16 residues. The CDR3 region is CASSLVSGVAKNIQYF. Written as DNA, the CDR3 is TGCGCCAGCAGCTTGGTTTCGGGGGTTGCCAAAAACATTCAGTACTTC.

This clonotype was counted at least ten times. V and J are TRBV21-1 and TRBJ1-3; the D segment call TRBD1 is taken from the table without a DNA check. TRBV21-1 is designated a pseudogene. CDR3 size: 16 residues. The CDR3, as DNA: TGTGCCAGCAGCAAAACTGAGACAGGGTCTGGAAACACCATATATTTT. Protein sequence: CASSKTETGSGNTIYF.

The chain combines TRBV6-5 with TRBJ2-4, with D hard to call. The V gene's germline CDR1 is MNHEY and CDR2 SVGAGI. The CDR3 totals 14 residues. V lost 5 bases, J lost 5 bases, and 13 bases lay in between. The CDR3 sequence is CASSPDPTENIQYF. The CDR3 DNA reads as TGTGCCAGCAGTCCCGACCCTACGGAAAACATTCAGTACTTC.

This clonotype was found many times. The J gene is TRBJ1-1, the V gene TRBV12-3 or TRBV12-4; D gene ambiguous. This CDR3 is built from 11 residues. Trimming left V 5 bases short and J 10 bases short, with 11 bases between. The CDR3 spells CASSVGVAAFF. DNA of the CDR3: TGTGCCAGCAGTGTCGGGGTAGCAGCTTTCTTT.

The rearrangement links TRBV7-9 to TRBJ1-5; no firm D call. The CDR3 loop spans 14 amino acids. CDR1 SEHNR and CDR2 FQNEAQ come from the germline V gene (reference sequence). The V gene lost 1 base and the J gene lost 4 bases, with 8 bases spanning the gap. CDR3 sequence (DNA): TGTGCCAGCAGCTTAGGAGCCCCGAATCAGCCCCAGCATTTT. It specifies CASSLGAPNQPQHF.

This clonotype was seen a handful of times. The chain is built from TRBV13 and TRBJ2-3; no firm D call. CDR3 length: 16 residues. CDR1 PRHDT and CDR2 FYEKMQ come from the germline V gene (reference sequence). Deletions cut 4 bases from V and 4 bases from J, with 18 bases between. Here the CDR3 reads CASSSRTAGLADTQYF. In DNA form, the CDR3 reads TGTGCCAGCAGCTCGAGGACGGCCGGTTTGGCAGATACGCAGTATTTT.

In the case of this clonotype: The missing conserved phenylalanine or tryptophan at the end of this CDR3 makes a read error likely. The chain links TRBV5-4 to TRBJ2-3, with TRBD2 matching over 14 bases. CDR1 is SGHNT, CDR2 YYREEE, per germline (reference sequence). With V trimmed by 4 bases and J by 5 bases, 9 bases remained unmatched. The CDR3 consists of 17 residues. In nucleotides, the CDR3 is TGTGCCAGCAGCCAGGGACTAGCGGGAGTCGGTGGAGATACGCAGTATCTT. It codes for CASSQGLAGVGGDTQYL.

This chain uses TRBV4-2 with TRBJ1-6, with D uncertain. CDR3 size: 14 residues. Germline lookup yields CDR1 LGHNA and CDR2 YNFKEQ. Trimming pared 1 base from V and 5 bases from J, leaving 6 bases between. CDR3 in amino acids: CASSQGGNNSPLHF. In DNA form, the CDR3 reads TGTGCCAGCAGCCAAGGCGGGAATAATTCACCCCTCCACTTT.

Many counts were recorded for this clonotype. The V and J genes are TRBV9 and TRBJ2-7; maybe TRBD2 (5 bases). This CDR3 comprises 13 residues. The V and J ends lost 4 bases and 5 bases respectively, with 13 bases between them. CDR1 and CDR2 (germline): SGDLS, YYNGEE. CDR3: CASSFGLSDEQYF. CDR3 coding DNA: TGTGCCAGCAGCTTTGGACTGTCGGACGAGCAGTACTTC.

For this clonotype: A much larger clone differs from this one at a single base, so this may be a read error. CDR3 DNA sequence: TGCAGTGCTACCAGGACGGACAATTCACCCCTCCACTTT. This codes for CSATRTDNSPLHF. The rearrangement uses TRBV20-1 and TRBJ1-6, with unresolved D. This CDR3 comprises 13 residues. Germline-derived CDR1 and CDR2 are DFQATT and SNEGSKA (reference sequence). V lost 4 bases, J lost 7 bases, and 11 bases lay in between.

CDR3 DNA: TGCAGTGCCGGGGAGCTCATAGGGTTCTACGAGCAGTACTTC. As protein: CSAGELIGFYEQYF. The chain employs TRBV20-1 and TRBJ2-7, with D perhaps TRBD2 (5 bases). Germline CDR1 is DFQATT and CDR2 is SNEGSKA (reference sequence). This CDR3 comprises 14 residues. Trimming left V 6 bases short and J 3 bases short, with 18 bases between.

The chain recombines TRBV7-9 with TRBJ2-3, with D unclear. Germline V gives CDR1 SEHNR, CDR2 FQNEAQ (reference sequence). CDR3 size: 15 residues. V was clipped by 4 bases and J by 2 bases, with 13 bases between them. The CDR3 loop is CASSSTGKPTDTQYF. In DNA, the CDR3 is TGTGCCAGCAGCTCCACGGGCAAGCCCACAGATACGCAGTATTTT.

The CDR3 loop is CASSSRDRGISPLHF. The CDR3 DNA reads as TGTGCCAGCAGCTCCCGGGACAGGGGCATTTCACCCCTCCACTTT. The chain is built from TRBV5-6 and TRBJ1-6; the match to TRBD1 covers 10 bases. Germline trimming cut 3 bases from V and 9 bases from J; bases unmatched to any gene: 6. Germline-derived CDR1 and CDR2 are SGHDT and YYEEEE. This CDR3 region has 15 residues.

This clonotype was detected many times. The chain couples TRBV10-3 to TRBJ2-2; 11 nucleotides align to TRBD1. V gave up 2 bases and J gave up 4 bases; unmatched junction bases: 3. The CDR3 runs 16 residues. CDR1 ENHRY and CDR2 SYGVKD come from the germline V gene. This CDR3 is CAISEPGQGVTGELFF. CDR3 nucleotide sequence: TGTGCCATCAGTGAGCCGGGACAGGGGGTCACCGGGGAGCTGTTTTTT.

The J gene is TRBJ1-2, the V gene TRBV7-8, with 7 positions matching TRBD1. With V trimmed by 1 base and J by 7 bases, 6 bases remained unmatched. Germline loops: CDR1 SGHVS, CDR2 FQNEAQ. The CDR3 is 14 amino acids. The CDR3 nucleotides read TGTGCCAGCAGCTTAGGGACGACAGGGTTTGGCTACACCTTC. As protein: CASSLGTTGFGYTF.

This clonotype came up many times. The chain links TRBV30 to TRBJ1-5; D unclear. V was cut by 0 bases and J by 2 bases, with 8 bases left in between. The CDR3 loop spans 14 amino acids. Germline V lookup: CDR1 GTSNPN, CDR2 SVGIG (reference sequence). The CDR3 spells CAWSVLGGNQPQHF. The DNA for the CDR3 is TGTGCCTGGAGTGTACTCGGGGGCAATCAGCCCCAGCATTTT. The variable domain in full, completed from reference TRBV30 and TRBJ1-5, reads SQTIHQWPATLVQPVGSPLSLECTVEGTSNPNLYWYRQAAGRGLQLLFYSVGIGQISSEVPQNLSASRPQDRQFILSSKKLLLSDSGFYLCAWSVLGGNQPQHFGDGTRLSIL.